A selection of T cell receptor beta chains follows, all from one sample in a study of T-cell reconstitution after alpha-beta-depleted transplantation in children. TCRdb re-derived calls from the PCR reads in MiXCR, one entry per CDR3 protein. The table lists a few hundred thousand distinct CDR3 sequences, roughly 27% of them singletons, with about a third in the top ten. The sequenced sample was PBMCs, obtained before TCRalphabeta/CD19-depleted stem cell transplant. These receptor sequences come from a boy younger than two with Wiskott-Aldrich syndrome, due to receive a stem cell transplant. The CDR3 runs from the conserved cysteine through the conserved F or W. The D gene is left open where the match is weak. Size tells how often a clone was seen (once, few, many) or the class of an expanded clone, and some rows leave it out.

j_gene | abundance | v_gene | d_gene | CDR3aa | CDR3nt
TRBJ2-7 | NA | TRBV10-1 | TRBD2 | CAILAGVSSYEQYF | TGCGCCATCCTAGCGGGAGTTAGCTCCTACGAGCAGTACTTC
TRBJ2-7 | few | TRBV7-6 | TRBD1 | CASSLASGQGTAYEQYF | TGTGCCAGCAGCTTAGCCTCCGGACAGGGGACGGCCTACGAGCAGTACTTC
TRBJ2-3 | few | TRBV20-1 | TRBD2 | CSAVIAGADTQYF | TGCAGTGCTGTTATAGCGGGAGCAGATACGCAGTATTTT
TRBJ2-1 | NA | TRBV24-1 | NA | CATSDSCRGGEVVYYNEQFF | TGTGCCACCAGTGATTCGTGCAGAGGAGGGGAGGTGGTGTACTACAATGAGCAGTTCTTC
TRBJ2-5 | NA | TRBV28 | NA | CASSFTLARETQYF | TGTGCCAGCAGTTTTACCCTAGCGCGAGAGACCCAGTACTTC
TRBJ1-1 | NA | TRBV10-3 | NA | CAISDRPGNTEAFF | TGTGCCATCAGTGACAGACCAGGGAACACTGAAGCTTTCTTT
TRBJ2-5 | NA | TRBV11-2 | TRBD1 | CASSPGPDRVRETQYF | TGTGCCAGCAGCCCAGGACCAGACAGGGTGAGAGAGACCCAGTACTTC
TRBJ2-7 | few | TRBV29-1 | TRBD1 | CSVGTGYYEQYF | TGCAGCGTCGGGACAGGTTACTACGAGCAGTACTTC
TRBJ2-7 | NA | TRBV28 | TRBD1 | CASSGTVIQEQYF | TGTGCCAGCAGTGGGACAGTCATTCAGGAGCAGTACTTC
TRBJ2-3 | few | TRBV7-2 | NA | CASSLIVLDTQYF | TGTGCCAGCAGCTTGATCGTTTTAGATACGCAGTATTTT
TRBJ2-5 | few | TRBV4-2 | TRBD2 | CASSQEAAGAGETQYF | TGTGCCAGCAGCCAAGAGGCAGCGGGGGCAGGAGAGACCCAGTACTTC
TRBJ2-5 | NA | TRBV20-1 | TRBD1 | CSGRMTGMETQYF | TGCAGTGGTAGAATGACAGGGATGGAGACCCAGTACTTC
TRBJ2-2 | few | TRBV20-1 | TRBD2 | CSAGTSGSNTGELFF | TGCAGTGCTGGGACTAGCGGATCGAACACCGGGGAGCTGTTTTTT
TRBJ2-5 | few | TRBV18 | NA | CASSPKQTQYF | TGTGCCAGCTCACCAAAACAGACCCAGTACTTC
TRBJ2-5 | NA | TRBV5-1 | TRBD1 | CASSRDRGLETQYF | TGCGCCAGCAGCAGAGACAGGGGTTTAGAGACCCAGTACTTC
TRBJ2-3 | NA | TRBV29-1 | TRBD2 | CSVTGTSGRDTQYF | TGCAGCGTGACCGGGACTAGCGGGAGGGATACGCAGTATTTT
TRBJ2-5 | few | TRBV4-2 | TRBD1 | CASSAPAQGEYQETQYF | TGTGCCAGCAGCGCTCCTGCCCAGGGGGAATACCAAGAGACCCAGTACTTC
TRBJ2-7 | NA | TRBV6-1 | TRBD2 | CASSEREVAGEVLYEQYF | TGTGCCAGCAGTGAACGAGAGGTAGCGGGAGAGGTGCTCTACGAGCAGTACTTC
TRBJ2-1 | NA | TRBV7-9 | NA | CASSYPGVSYNEQFF | TGTGCCAGCAGCTACCCAGGGGTTTCCTACAATGAGCAGTTCTTC
TRBJ2-3 | NA | TRBV6-5 | NA | CASSYSQGTDTQYF | TGTGCCAGCAGTTACTCACAGGGCACAGATACGCAGTATTTT
TRBJ2-6 | few | TRBV5-1 | NA | CASSSFLGVGVLEANVLTF | TGCGCCAGCAGCTCTTTTTTGGGTGTGGGGGTACTTGAGGCCAACGTCCTGACTTTC
TRBJ2-1 | NA | TRBV5-6 | NA | CASSLVEGAGEQFF | TGTGCCAGCAGCTTGGTCGAGGGCGCGGGTGAGCAGTTCTTC
TRBJ1-2 | NA | TRBV12-3/TRBV12-4 | NA | CASRRDGAYGYTF | TGTGCCAGCAGACGGGACGGGGCTTATGGCTACACCTTC
TRBJ2-7 | NA | TRBV5-1 | TRBD1 | CASSSGQGFDEQYF | TGCGCCAGCAGCTCAGGACAGGGGTTCGACGAGCAGTACTTC
TRBJ1-1 | few | TRBV24-1 | TRBD1 | CATRPDRGKYAEAFF | TGTGCCACCAGACCGGACAGGGGGAAATACGCTGAAGCTTTCTTT
TRBJ2-7 | NA | TRBV10-3 | NA | CAISPIQVYEQYF | TGTGCCATCAGTCCGATTCAGGTCTACGAGCAGTACTTC
TRBJ2-5 | many | TRBV5-1 | NA | CASSRGQETQYF | TGTGCCAGCAGCCGGGGCCAAGAGACCCAGTACTTC
TRBJ1-1 | NA | TRBV24-1 | NA | CATSDLRATEAFF | TGTGCCACCAGTGATTTGCGGGCCACTGAAGCTTTCTTT
TRBJ2-7 | NA | TRBV9 | TRBD2 | CASSDLAGSSDEQYF | TGTGCCAGCAGCGACTTAGCGGGGAGTTCGGACGAGCAGTACTTC
TRBJ2-1 | NA | TRBV6-1 | NA | CASRRNPGGGSYNEQFF | TGTGCCAGCAGACGGAACCCAGGGGGGGGGTCCTACAATGAGCAGTTCTTC
TRBJ2-5 | NA | TRBV5-1 | TRBD2 | CASSLPLAGQETQYF | TGCGCCAGCAGCTTGCCGCTAGCGGGGCAAGAGACCCAGTACTTC
TRBJ2-1 | few | TRBV7-3 | NA | CASSPKGGYEQFF | TGTGCCAGCAGCCCAAAGGGGGGCTACGAGCAGTTCTTC
TRBJ1-5 | NA | TRBV4-1 | NA | CASSQQGKFNQPQHF | TGCGCCAGCAGCCAACAGGGGAAGTTCAATCAGCCCCAGCATTTT
TRBJ2-2 | once | TRBV5-1 | NA | CASSLVPGAITGELFF | TGCGCCAGCAGCTTGGTTCCGGGGGCGATCACCGGGGAGCTGTTTTTT
TRBJ2-1 | NA | TRBV28 | NA | CASSLEFGRGEQFF | TGTGCCAGCAGTTTGGAGTTCGGGAGAGGTGAGCAGTTCTTC
TRBJ1-4 | few | TRBV20-1 | TRBD1 | CSARDRTGNEKLFF | TGCAGTGCTAGAGATCGGACAGGGAATGAAAAACTGTTTTTT
TRBJ2-5 | NA | TRBV6-5 | TRBD2 | CASRGRAETQYF | TGTGCCAGCAGAGGGAGGGCAGAGACCCAGTACTTC
TRBJ2-1 | NA | TRBV4-1 | TRBD2 | CASSKTGTSVYNEQFF | TGCGCCAGCAGTAAAACCGGGACTAGCGTCTACAATGAGCAGTTCTTC
TRBJ2-4 | few | TRBV20-1 | NA | CSARDNRNIQYF | TGCAGTGCTAGAGATAACAGAAACATTCAGTACTTC
TRBJ2-3 | NA | TRBV7-6 | TRBD2 | CASSLAAGLAGVADTQYF | TGTGCCAGCAGCTTAGCCGCGGGACTAGCGGGAGTCGCAGATACGCAGTATTTT